This T cell receptor beta chain was sequenced during a study of blood T cell repertoires in COVID-19. At the level of the study: Samples taken during acute and convalescent COVID-19 were collected in the United States, Italy and Spain. Sources were T cells, B-cell-depleted T cells, or PBMCs; the material itself was cDNA or gDNA.

Germline CDR1 and CDR2: SNHLY and FYNNEI. Trimming took 3 bases from V and 9 from J; bases not matched to a gene: 4. This CDR3 has 13 residues. The count of this clone is one. In the authors' workflow: Estimation of nucleated cell counts was performed using reference gene primer amplification. Libraries were prepared by immunoSEQ multiplex PCR; TCRdb keeps only in-frame clonotypes and omits some of them. V, J and clone size derive from that table, while D and trimming were established from the DNA sequence. The sample carries 200,000 to 300,000 clones, approximately 86% recorded once. Seattle's enrolled individuals joined amid active infection and were then monitored longitudinally.

The V and J genes are TRBV2 and TRBJ2-4, with TRBD1 identical over 8 bases. The origin of this receptor is a woman aged 60 to 75 with COVID-19, enrolled during active disease. The specimen was peripheral blood. CDR3 in amino acids: CASSDQGAGIQYF. CDR3 nucleotides: TGTGCCAGCAGTGATCAGGGGGCTGGCATTCAGTACTTC.